What follows are 28 T cell receptor beta chains derived from one specimen sequenced in a study of CD8 T cells in ankylosing spondylitis. One entry per CDR3 protein results from TCRdb running MiXCR on the 5' RACE reads. This sample has under 150,000 distinct CDR3 sequences, with roughly 15% found just once. Sequences were obtained from blood, either unsorted or a sorted T cell fraction (not recorded which). All receptors derive from a female donor with ankylosing spondylitis or in good health (not recorded which).

The V call is TRBV20-1, the J call TRBJ1-1; D may be TRBD1 (6 bases). Germline V gene sequence: CDR1 DFQATT, CDR2 SNEGSKA (reference sequence). This CDR3 spans 16 amino acids. Deletions cut 3 bases from V and 1 base from J, with 18 bases between. This chain's CDR3 is CSASSPGGQSNTEAFF. The CDR3 DNA reads TGCAGTGCTAGCTCGCCTGGAGGACAGTCGAACACTGAAGCTTTCTTT.

Concerning this clonotype: A read error may account for a junction end that differs from germline. The chain uses TRBV7-3 and TRBJ2-3; D tentatively fits TRBD1 or TRBD2 (6 bases each). Germline CDR1 SGHTA, CDR2 FQGTGA. CDR3 size: 15 residues. CDR3 nucleotide sequence: TGTGCCAGCAGCCCCGGCGGGGAACGGACAGATACGCAGAATTTT. Its translation: CASSPGGERTDTQNF.

This clonotype was counted many times. This chain connects TRBV5-1 to TRBJ2-7; D perhaps matches TRBD1 (5 bases). Germline assignment: CDR1 SGHRS and CDR2 YFSETQ. Trimming shortened V by 3 bases and J by 7 bases, and 20 bases separated the two germline ends. The CDR3 runs 15 residues. The chain's CDR3 is CASSWVPDLSGEQYF. Here the CDR3 DNA reads TGCGCCAGCAGCTGGGTCCCGGATCTCTCAGGGGAGCAGTACTTC.

This clonotype was counted ten times or more. The rearrangement joins TRBV3-1 to TRBJ2-3; D is unclear. V lost 2 bases to trimming and J lost 2 bases, with 8 bases between them. In germline, CDR1 is LGHDT, CDR2 YNNKEL (reference sequence). This CDR3 has 14 residues. The chain's CDR3 is CASSQSVSTDTQYF. The CDR3 nucleotides read TGTGCCAGCAGCCAATCGGTCTCCACAGATACGCAGTATTTT.

The rearrangement links TRBV28 to TRBJ2-1; D not certain. Germline CDR1 is MDHEN and CDR2 is SYDVKM. The V end lost 2 bases, the J end lost 7 bases, and 9 bases lay between the germline ends. This CDR3 spans 13 amino acids. For the CDR3, the DNA is TGTGCCAGCAGTTTACCCATTCGGAATGAGCAGTTCTTC. This translates into CASSLPIRNEQFF.

This rearrangement joins TRBV12-3 or TRBV12-4 to TRBJ1-1; tentatively, D is TRBD1 (6 bases). Trimming cost V 10 bases and J 4 bases, with 16 bases left between them. CDR3 length equals 13 residues. The CDR3 region has the DNA TGTGCCACCTCCTCACAGGGTAGCACTGAAGCTTTCTTT. Protein sequence: CATSSQGSTEAFF.

As regards this clonotype: It may be a read error: a sequence one base away is much more abundant. The chain links TRBV5-1 to TRBJ1-4, with D unresolved. V lost 6 bases and J 5 bases, leaving 14 bases between the germline ends. CDR1 and CDR2 (germline): SGHRS, YFSETQ. The CDR3 is made up of 14 amino acids. CDR3 sequence reads: CASNPSPLNEKLFF. The CDR3 bases are TGCGCCAGCAACCCGAGCCCCTTGAATGAAAAACTGTTTTTT.

Note on this clonotype: This could be a read error, since a much larger clone is one nucleotide away. The V gene is TRBV3-1, the J gene TRBJ2-1, with 11 bases matching TRBD2. The V segment lost 1 base and the J segment 5 bases; nucleotides outside the gene matches: 4. The CDR3 covers 16 residues. Germline values: CDR1 LGHDT, CDR2 YNNKEL (reference sequence). The CDR3 reads CASSQASGGYHNEQFF. DNA of the CDR3: TGTGCCAGCAGCCAAGCTAGCGGGGGGTACCACAATGAGCAGTTCTTC.

The chain joins TRBV12-3 or TRBV12-4 to TRBJ2-5, with D possibly being TRBD1 (6 bases). The CDR3 covers 14 residues. Trimming removed 6 bases at V and 4 bases at J, with 15 bases between. The chain's CDR3 is CASRPTGNGETQYF. CDR3 nucleotide sequence: TGTGCCAGCAGGCCTACAGGGAATGGAGAGACCCAGTACTTC.

Remarks on this clonotype: This clone may be a read error of a much larger clone one base away. The chain has TRBV12-3 or TRBV12-4 and TRBJ2-1, with D possibly TRBD2 on 7 matching bases. The CDR3 contains 14 residues. Deletions cut 8 bases from V and 4 bases from J, with 15 bases between. The CDR3 sequence: CASGYGGPYNEQFF. DNA for the CDR3: TGTGCCAGCGGTTACGGGGGGCCATACAATGAGCAGTTCTTC.

Many counts were recorded for this clonotype. The chain links TRBV12-3 or TRBV12-4 to TRBJ2-5; D is tentatively TRBD1 or TRBD2 (5 bases each). Trimming shortened V by 0 bases and J by 2 bases, and 7 bases separated the two germline ends. CDR3 length: 14 amino acids. This chain's CDR3 is CASSLAGDQETQYF. Written as DNA, the CDR3 is TGTGCCAGCAGTTTAGCGGGGGATCAAGAGACCCAGTACTTC.

On this clonotype itself: A much larger clone sits a single nucleotide away, making a read error possible. The chain links TRBV7-7 to TRBJ2-7, with 9 bases matching TRBD2. This CDR3 region has 17 residues. The germline gives CDR1 SSHAT, CDR2 FNYEAQ (reference sequence). CDR3 nucleotides: TGTGCTAGCAGCTTGGCAGCGGGAGGCGTCTTATACTACGAGCAGCACTTC. The encoded protein is CASSLAAGGVLYYEQHF.

A few counts support this clonotype. The J gene is TRBJ2-1, the V gene TRBV6-5; no clear D gene. The CDR3 runs to 11 residues. Germline V gene data show CDR1 as MNHEY and CDR2 as SVGAGI. V was cut by 0 bases and J by 9 bases, with 3 bases left in between. CDR3 sequence: CASSYSGEQFF. DNA of the CDR3: TGTGCCAGCAGTTACTCTGGTGAGCAGTTCTTC.

This clonotype was detected a few times. CDR3 in amino acids: CASNPRFDGRMNTEAFF. For the CDR3, the DNA is TGTGCCAGCAACCCTCGGTTTGACGGCCGAATGAACACTGAAGCTTTCTTT. The chain recombines TRBV12-3 or TRBV12-4 with TRBJ1-1; D is uncertain. CDR3 length: 17 residues. V lost 7 bases, J lost 0 bases, and 21 bases lay in between.

This clonotype turned up a few times. This chain connects TRBV5-6 to TRBJ1-5; 9 bases match TRBD1. Germline V CDR1 and CDR2: SGHDT, YYEEEE. V lost 4 bases to trimming and J lost 3 bases; unmatched junction nucleotides: 5. The CDR3 totals 15 residues. The CDR3 coding sequence is TGTGCCAGCAGCCCCGGGACAGGGAACAATCAGCCCCAGCATTTT. It translates to CASSPGTGNNQPQHF.

This sequence joins TRBV19 and TRBJ2-5; 8 positions match TRBD2. Germline V gene lookup returns CDR1 LNHDA and CDR2 SQIVND (reference sequence). CDR3 length equals 17 residues. The trim removed 5 bases at V and 7 bases at J, leaving 18 bases unmatched. The DNA of the CDR3 is TGTGCCAGTAGTGAATCCGGGACTAGTCGATTGCGGGGGACCCAGTACTTC. This encodes CASSESGTSRLRGTQYF.

This clonotype was seen more than once but under ten times. The chain employs TRBV5-1 and TRBJ2-5; D is unresolved. The CDR3 runs to 15 residues. V lost 0 bases to trimming and J lost 1 base, with 10 bases between them. CDR1 is SGHRS, CDR2 YFSETQ, per germline. The CDR3 region is CASSLDYKGQETQYF. The DNA for the CDR3 is TGCGCCAGCAGCTTGGACTATAAAGGCCAAGAGACCCAGTACTTC.

This clonotype has a count of ten or more. The chain carries TRBV9 and TRBJ2-3, with D unclear. From germline, CDR1 is SGDLS and CDR2 YYNGEE. The CDR3 totals 20 residues. Trimming stripped 4 bases from V and 6 bases from J, with 33 bases between. CDR3: CASSNPRFIGRRIESDTQYF. Here the CDR3 DNA reads TGTGCCAGCAGCAACCCTCGGTTTATCGGACGTCGCATCGAATCGGATACGCAGTATTTT.

In the case of this clonotype: Since a much larger clone is just one base distant, this may be a read error. The chain employs TRBV5-1 and TRBJ1-5; TRBD1 matches at 7 bases. The CDR3 is 14 residues long. Germline V CDR1 and CDR2: SGHRS, YFSETQ. The CDR3 DNA sequence: TGCGCCAGCAGCCTCGGACAGGAGAATCAGCCCCAGCGTTTT. Translating it yields CASSLGQENQPQRF.

This sequence joins TRBV5-1 and TRBJ2-4; TRBD1 matches 7 bases. There are 14 residues in the CDR3. CDR1 is SGHRS and CDR2 is YFSETQ in the germline V gene. J lost 6 bases, V lost 0 bases, and 3 bases had no gene match. The CDR3 DNA reads TGCGCCAGCAGCTTGGATGGGACAGTAAACATTCAGTACTTC. Protein sequence: CASSLDGTVNIQYF.

This clonotype has only a few counts. V gene TRBV5-1 combines with J gene TRBJ2-1; 10 bases match TRBD1. J lost 6 bases, V lost 0 bases, and 3 bases had no gene match. Germline V lookup: CDR1 SGHRS, CDR2 YFSETQ. There are 15 residues in the CDR3. The CDR3, as DNA: TGCGCCAGCAGCTTGGGACAGGGGGCGGCCAATGAGCAGTTCTTC. Its translation is CASSLGQGAANEQFF.

The chain employs TRBV12-3 or TRBV12-4 and TRBJ2-3; no firm D call. Between the trimmed V and J ends, which lost 5 bases and 1 base, there was a span of 16 bases. This CDR3 has 16 amino acids. The CDR3 nucleotides read TGTGCCAGCAGTACCACCCTCGGGCAGGGCACAGATACGCAGTATTTT. Translated, it gives CASSTTLGQGTDTQYF.

There are many counts of this clonotype. The chain joins TRBV27 to TRBJ2-1; D is unresolved. Germline assignment: CDR1 MNHEY and CDR2 SMNVEV (reference sequence). The CDR3 loop spans 17 amino acids. The V and J ends lost 3 bases and 8 bases respectively, with 23 bases between them. The CDR3 bases are TGTGCCAGCAGTTTTCCCGGGCCCCCAACCAGGTGGGATGAGCAGTTCTTC. This codes for CASSFPGPPTRWDEQFF.

This sequence joins TRBV27 and TRBJ1-1, with TRBD1 identical over 7 bases. The trim removed 5 bases at V and 0 bases at J, leaving 6 bases unmatched. The CDR3 extends over 15 amino acids. Germline V gene sequence: CDR1 MNHEY, CDR2 SMNVEV (reference sequence). The DNA for the CDR3 is TGTGCCAGCAGTGCGTCCGGGACAGTGAACACTGAAGCTTTCTTT. It translates to CASSASGTVNTEAFF.

CDR3 nucleotide sequence: TGTGCCAGCAGCCAAGGACAGGGGAGGACCGGGGAGCTGTTTTTT. Translating gives CASSQGQGRTGELFF. V usage is TRBV3-1 and J usage is TRBJ2-2, with TRBD1 matching 8 bases. The CDR3 has 15 residues. With V trimmed by 1 base and J by 5 bases, 3 bases remained unmatched. Germline CDR1 is LGHDT and CDR2 is YNNKEL (reference sequence). Based on the CDR3 plus reference TRBV3-1 and TRBJ2-2, the full variable domain is DTAVSQTPKYLVTQMGNDKSIKCEQNLGHDTMYWYKQDSKKFLKIMFSYNNKELIINETVPNRFSPKSPDKAHLNLHINSLELGDSAVYFCASSQGQGRTGELFFGEGSRLTVL.

This clonotype has only a few counts. The CDR3 DNA reads as TGTGCCTGGACGGAGGGTTTCGGCTACAATGAGCAGTTCTTC. Translated, it gives CAWTEGFGYNEQFF. The rearrangement links TRBV30 to TRBJ2-1, with D perhaps TRBD2 (6 bases). Germline loops: CDR1 GTSNPN, CDR2 SVGIG (reference sequence). The CDR3 is 14 residues long. V gave up 4 bases and J gave up 3 bases, with 13 bases separating them.

This clonotype was seen many times. This sequence joins TRBV29-1 and TRBJ2-7; 8 bases align to TRBD2. Germline values: CDR1 SQVTM, CDR2 ANQGSEA. V was pared by 5 bases and J by 2 bases, with 11 bases of the junction left unmatched. CDR3 length equals 15 residues. CDR3 coding DNA: TGCAGCGTTTCCAAAGCGGGAGAGGCGGCCTACGAGCAGTACTTC. Translated: CSVSKAGEAAYEQYF.

At least ten counts were recorded for this clonotype. The chain links TRBV10-3 to TRBJ2-1; D not resolved. The V end lost 7 bases, the J end lost 2 bases, and 6 bases lay between the germline ends. The CDR3 totals 12 residues. The germline CDR1 and CDR2 sequences are ENHRY and SYGVKD. The DNA for the CDR3 is TGTGCCATCATGGGGACCTACAATGAGCAGTTCTTC. It codes for CAIMGTYNEQFF.